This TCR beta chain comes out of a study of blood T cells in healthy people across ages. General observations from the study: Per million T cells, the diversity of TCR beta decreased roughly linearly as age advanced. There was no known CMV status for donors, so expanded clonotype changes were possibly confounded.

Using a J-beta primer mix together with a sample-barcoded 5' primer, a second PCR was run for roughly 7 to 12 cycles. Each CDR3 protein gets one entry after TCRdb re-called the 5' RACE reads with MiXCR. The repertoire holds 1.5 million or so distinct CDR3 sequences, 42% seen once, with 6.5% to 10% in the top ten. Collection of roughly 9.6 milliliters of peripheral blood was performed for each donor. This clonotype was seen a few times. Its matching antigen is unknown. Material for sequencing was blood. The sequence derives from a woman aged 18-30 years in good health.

CDR3 in amino acids: CASSLEGGPGYEQYF. In nucleotides, the CDR3 is TGTGCCAGCAGTTTAGAGGGGGGACCCGGCTACGAGCAGTACTTC. This chain uses TRBV12-3 or TRBV12-4 with TRBJ2-7; D may be TRBD1 or TRBD2 (6 bases each). The CDR3 contains 15 residues. V lost 1 base to trimming and J lost 3 bases, with 13 bases between them.